The rows below give T cell receptor beta chains drawn from one sample of a study of shared clonotypes between healthy human individuals. The assay was immunoSEQ multiplex PCR, and TCRdb's table has in-frame clones only and misses some. The table includes 2 million or so clones, around 95% detected once. Sequencing was carried out using naive CD4+ T cells sorted from blood. Source of these receptors: a man aged 18 to 30 in good health. Both conserved end residues are part of each CDR3. The D gene is left open where the match is weak. The size of a clone is reported for some rows only, either as once, few or many, or as a class for expanded clones.

.	14	TRBD1	TRBV5-1	TRBJ1-1	TGCGCCAGCAGCTTAGGACAGGGGGTCACTGAAGCTTTCTTT	CASSLGQGVTEAFF
.	14	.	TRBV5-4	TRBJ2-3	TGTGCCAGCAGCGGGGCCCCGCGCACAGATACGCAGTATTTT	CASSGAPRTDTQYF
.	14	.	TRBV30	TRBJ1-4	TGTGCCTGGAGTCCGGAGGGGTGGCTAGAAAAACTGTTTTTT	CAWSPEGWLEKLFF
.	15	.	TRBV10-1	TRBJ2-5	TGCGCCAGCAGTCCCGGACAGAGGGCTCAAGAGACCCAGTACTTC	CASSPGQRAQETQYF
once	13	.	TRBV14	TRBJ2-5	TGTGCCAGCAGCCTAGGGGTAGGAGAGACCCAGTACTTC	CASSLGVGETQYF
.	12	.	TRBV15	TRBJ1-1	TGTGCCACCAGCAGAGAGAGGGGAGAAGCTTTCTTT	CATSRERGEAFF
.	13	.	TRBV6-1	TRBJ1-1	TGTGCCAGCAAGATCAGGGGAAACACTGAAGCTTTCTTT	CASKIRGNTEAFF
.	11	.	TRBV11-2	TRBJ2-3	TGTGCCAGCAGCTTAGGAGATACGCAGTATTTT	CASSLGDTQYF
.	13	.	TRBV19	TRBJ1-2	TGTGCCAGCGCGGAGGGAAATAACTATGGCTACACCTTC	CASAEGNNYGYTF
.	16	.	TRBV11-2	TRBJ1-4	TGTGCCAGCAGCCCGACAACCGGGACGCAGGGCGTAAAACTGTTTTTT	CASSPTTGTQGVKLFF
.	13	.	TRBV2	TRBJ2-4	TGTGCCAGCAGTGTGAAGGAAAGAAACATTCAGTACTTC	CASSVKERNIQYF
.	13	.	TRBV28	TRBJ2-7	TGTGCCAGCACTTCCACAGGGCGAGGCGAGCAGTACTTC	CASTSTGRGEQYF
.	15	TRBD1	TRBV2	TRBJ1-5	TGTGCCTCAAGAAGTAACAGGGGGGGCAATCAGCCCCAGCATTTT	CASRSNRGGNQPQHF
few	14	TRBD1	TRBV5-1	TRBJ1-1	TGCGCCAGCAGCTTACAGGGGGTGAACACTGAAGCTTTCTTT	CASSLQGVNTEAFF
.	14	.	TRBV10-3	TRBJ1-3	TGTGCCATCAGCTACGGGACCACTGGAAACACCATATATTTT	CAISYGTTGNTIYF
.	14	.	TRBV10-3	TRBJ1-2	TGTGCCATCAGTGATAACGTCGAAAGGGGGGGCTACACCTTC	CAISDNVERGGYTF
.	15	.	TRBV6-1	TRBJ2-4	TGTGCCAGCAGTGAAGGAGGACAGACCTCAAACATTCAGTACTTC	CASSEGGQTSNIQYF
.	15	.	TRBV6-5	TRBJ1-4	TGTGCCAGCGCCAACGTGTTAGGGCAGCGGGAAAAACTGTTTTTT	CASANVLGQREKLFF
.	14	TRBD2	TRBV7-9	TRBJ2-7	TGTGCCAGCACCCAACTAGCGGGAGCTCGAGAGCAGTACTTC	CASTQLAGAREQYF
.	13	.	TRBV4-3	TRBJ2-7	TGCGCCAGCAGCCGAGACGTAACCTACGAGCAGTACTTC	CASSRDVTYEQYF
once	15	TRBD1	TRBV15	TRBJ2-7	TGTGCCACCAGCAGAAAGCCGGGACAGTTCGGTGAGCAGTACTTC	CATSRKPGQFGEQYF
.	12	.	TRBV9	TRBJ2-3	TGTGCCAGCAGCGTTAGCACAGATACGCAGTATTTT	CASSVSTDTQYF
.	15	.	TRBV18	TRBJ2-3	TGTGCCAGCTCACCACCGGGACCAGGCTTGGATACGCAGTATTTT	CASSPPGPGLDTQYF
.	13	TRBD1	TRBV7-9	TRBJ1-2	TGTGCCAGCAGCTTACCGCAGGGGGATGGCTACACCTTC	CASSLPQGDGYTF
.	16	.	TRBV7-2	TRBJ2-4	TGTGCCAGCAGCTTAGACAGGGCAGGGGCCAAAAACATTCAGTACTTC	CASSLDRAGAKNIQYF
.	15	TRBD2	TRBV9	TRBJ2-1	TGTGCCAGCAGCGTAGGAACTAGCGGGAGAGCTGAGCAGTTCTTC	CASSVGTSGRAEQFF
.	15	.	TRBV5-4	TRBJ1-6	TGTGCCAGCAAGCTTGTACAGGTAGATAATTCACCCCTCCACTTT	CASKLVQVDNSPLHF
.	16	.	TRBV5-4	TRBJ2-3	TGTGCCAGCAGCTTGGCCGGGTTAGATATCACAGATACGCAGTATTTT	CASSLAGLDITDTQYF
.	15	.	TRBV5-6	TRBJ2-1	TGTGCCAGCAGCTTGAATGCGGGGTTCCACAATGAGCAGTTCTTC	CASSLNAGFHNEQFF
.	15	.	TRBV18	TRBJ1-1	TGTGCCAGCTCACCACTAACCACCATGAACACTGAAGCTTTCTTT	CASSPLTTMNTEAFF
once	14	.	TRBV5-5	TRBJ1-6	TGTGCCAGCAGCGTTGACGGGTATAATTCACCCCTCCACTTT	CASSVDGYNSPLHF
.	18	TRBD2	TRBV2	TRBJ2-1	TGTGCCAGCAGTGAAGCGCTTCTGCGGGGGAGCTCCTACAATGAGCAGTTCTTC	CASSEALLRGSSYNEQFF
.	20	TRBD1	TRBV4-1	TRBJ2-2	TGCGCCAGCAGCCCTAGAACCCGGACAGGCCGTCCCACGAACACCGGGGAGCTGTTTTTT	CASSPRTRTGRPTNTGELFF
.	16	TRBD2	TRBV4-3	TRBJ2-5	TGCGCCAGCAGCCAAGGACTAGCGGGAGACAGGGAGACCCAGTACTTC	CASSQGLAGDRETQYF
.	14	.	TRBV6-5	TRBJ1-2	TGTGCCAGCAGGACTCCGGGGAGCTTCTATGGCTACACCTTC	CASRTPGSFYGYTF
.	16	TRBD1	TRBV7-2	TRBJ1-3	TGTGCCAGCAGCTTAGATCCAGGGGGGTCAGGAAACACCATATATTTT	CASSLDPGGSGNTIYF
.	13	.	TRBV19	TRBJ1-2	TGTGCCAGTCGCGGGACAACGAACTATGGCTACACCTTC	CASRGTTNYGYTF
once	12	.	TRBV6-5	TRBJ2-7	TGTGCCAGCACGGGGGATTACTACGAGCAGTACTTC	CASTGDYYEQYF
.	14	.	TRBV11-1	TRBJ2-7	TGTGCCAGCAGCTTAGCCCTCGCGGTCCCCGAGCAGTACTTC	CASSLALAVPEQYF
.	15	TRBD2	TRBV7-2	TRBJ2-5	TGTGCCAGCAGCTATCCTAGCGGGAGGAAAAAGACCCAGTACTTC	CASSYPSGRKKTQYF
.	16	TRBD2	TRBV4-2	TRBJ2-1	TGTGCCAGCAGCCAAGGGACTAGCGGGAGGGCCGGTGAGCAGTTCTTC	CASSQGTSGRAGEQFF
.	13	TRBD1	TRBV6-5	TRBJ2-5	TGTGCCAGCAATCAAGGGGGCACCAAGACCCAGTACTTC	CASNQGGTKTQYF
.	14	TRBD1	TRBV6-5	TRBJ1-4	TGTGCCAGCGGTGACAGGGCGACTAATGAAAAACTGTTTTTT	CASGDRATNEKLFF
.	17	TRBD2	TRBV5-4	TRBJ2-1	TGTGCCAGCAGCTCGGGAGGTTGGCTAGCCTTTACCCCCCGGCAGTTCTTC	CASSSGGWLAFTPRQFF
.	13	.	TRBV7-9	TRBJ1-1	TGTGCCAGCAGCTTATATGGGAACACTGAAGCTTTCTTT	CASSLYGNTEAFF
.	13	TRBD1	TRBV6-5	TRBJ1-6	TGTGCCAGCAGCCGGGACAGGGAGTCACCCCTCCACTTT	CASSRDRESPLHF
.	14	.	TRBV15	TRBJ2-5	TGTGCCACCAGCAGAGATAGGGGCGGAGGGACCCAGTACTTC	CATSRDRGGGTQYF
.	13	.	TRBV29-1	TRBJ2-2	TGCAGCAGCTCACAAGGAATTACCGGGGAGCTGTTTTTT	CSSSQGITGELFF
.	13	.	TRBV28	TRBJ2-7	TGTGCCAGCTTCTCAGGACAGTCTTACGAGCAGTACTTC	CASFSGQSYEQYF
.	15	.	TRBV10-2	TRBJ1-4	TGCGCCAGCAGTGACCCTCGAGGATCTAATGAAAAACTGTTTTTT	CASSDPRGSNEKLFF
.	15	.	TRBV5-1	TRBJ2-5	TGCGCCAGCAGCTGGTCCGGGAGAGATAAAGAGACCCAGTACTTC	CASSWSGRDKETQYF
.	14	TRBD1	TRBV18	TRBJ1-1	TGTGCCAGCTCACCTGCAGGGGGCATCTCTGAAGCTTTCTTT	CASSPAGGISEAFF
.	16	TRBD2	TRBV5-1	TRBJ2-1	TGCGCCAGCAGCCCCGGACTAGCGGGAGTGTACAATGAGCAGTTCTTC	CASSPGLAGVYNEQFF
.	14	.	TRBV27	TRBJ1-5	TGTGCCAGCAGTTTAAAGGCTGGCAATCAGCCCCAGCATTTT	CASSLKAGNQPQHF